The 28 T cell receptor beta chains below were found in one sample sequenced in a study of blood T cells in healthy people across ages. With a J-beta primer mix and a sample-barcoded 5' primer, a second PCR ran about 7 to 11 cycles. TCRdb reprocessed the 5' RACE reads via MiXCR and lists one record per CDR3 protein. The top ten clones hold over 9% of a sample with under 2 million distinct CDR3 sequences, around 35% of them seen once. The sample consisted of blood. These TCRs come from a woman aged 30 to 39 in good health.

This clonotype has only a few counts. This chain connects TRBV27 to TRBJ2-3, with D possibly being TRBD2 (5 bases). V was trimmed by 1 base and J by 0 bases, leaving 5 bases between them. This CDR3 spans 14 amino acids. Germline assignment: CDR1 MNHEY and CDR2 SMNVEV (reference sequence). The CDR3 sequence is CASSLWESTDTQYF. CDR3 DNA sequence: TGTGCCAGCAGTTTATGGGAGAGCACAGATACGCAGTATTTT.

In nucleotides, the CDR3 is TGTGCCAGCAGCTTAACCCTTCGGGGGTCACTCCCCTACGAGCAGTACTTC. Amino acids: CASSLTLRGSLPYEQYF. The chain is built from TRBV7-6 and TRBJ2-7; D perhaps matches TRBD2 (6 bases). Germline V gene sequence: CDR1 SGHVS, CDR2 FNYEAQ. The germline V and J ends were trimmed by 2 bases and 2 bases, with 19 bases remaining between them. The CDR3 has 17 residues.

This clonotype has a count of ten or more. The chain is built from TRBV24-1 and TRBJ2-5; D is unclear. Per germline, CDR1 KGHDR and CDR2 SFDVKD. The CDR3 is 11 residues long. Trimming took 6 bases from V and 6 from J, leaving 7 bases between them. This CDR3 reads CATSKGQTQYF. The CDR3 nucleotides read TGTGCCACCAGTAAGGGTCAGACCCAGTACTTC.

The genes are TRBV27 and TRBJ2-4, with 10 bases that match TRBD1. Trimming at V came to 7 bases and at J to 6 bases, leaving 6 bases not matched to a gene. The CDR3 consists of 14 residues. Germline V gene sequence: CDR1 MNHEY, CDR2 SMNVEV (reference sequence). CDR3 sequence: CASKPDRGTNIQYF. In DNA form, the CDR3 reads TGTGCCAGCAAACCGGACAGGGGGACAAACATTCAGTACTTC.

This chain uses TRBV28 with TRBJ2-4; TRBD2 is a possible D gene (6 bases). V gave up 6 bases and J gave up 1 base, with 16 bases separating them. Germline V gene data show CDR1 as MDHEN and CDR2 as SYDVKM. The CDR3 is 16 residues long. CDR3 sequence reads: CASRGGEAAAKNIQYF. The CDR3 bases are TGTGCCAGCAGGGGGGGAGAGGCGGCGGCCAAAAACATTCAGTACTTC.

V is TRBV20-1 and J is TRBJ2-7; 9 bases line up with TRBD2. V lost 2 bases, J lost 4 bases, and 3 bases stayed unmatched. Germline V gene lookup returns CDR1 DFQATT and CDR2 SNEGSKA (reference sequence). This CDR3 region has 13 residues. This chain's CDR3 is CSARRSGGYEQYF. The CDR3 DNA is TGCAGTGCTAGACGTAGCGGGGGTTACGAGCAGTACTTC.

V and J are TRBV6-2 or TRBV6-3 and TRBJ2-1; 13 bases agree with TRBD2. CDR3 length: 16 residues. Per the germline V gene, CDR1 is MNHEY and CDR2 is SVGEGT. The trim removed 0 bases at V and 8 bases at J, leaving 4 bases unmatched. The CDR3 nucleotides read TGTGCCAGCAGTTACTCGGGGACTAGCGGGGCCCATGAGCAGTTCTTC. Its translation: CASSYSGTSGAHEQFF.

There are a few counts of this clonotype. The chain combines TRBV21-1 with TRBJ2-7; the D segment call TRBD2 is taken from the table without a DNA check. TRBV21-1 is flagged as a pseudogene. The CDR3 covers 14 residues. CDR3 in DNA: TGTGCCAGCAGCAAAAGAGCTAGCGGCTACGAGCAGTACTTC. Translating gives CASSKRASGYEQYF.

This chain connects TRBV11-2 to TRBJ2-3; D is undetermined. Per the germline V gene, CDR1 is SGHAT and CDR2 is FQNNGV. CDR3 length: 13 residues. V was clipped by 7 bases and J by 4 bases, with 12 bases between them. The chain's CDR3 is CASTRFGADTQYF. CDR3 coding DNA: TGTGCCAGCACCCGGTTTGGTGCAGATACGCAGTATTTT.

The rearrangement joins TRBV20-1 to TRBJ1-2; 7 bases match TRBD1. V shed 5 bases, J shed 4 bases, and the junction held 7 bases outside the gene matches. The germline CDR1 and CDR2 sequences are DFQATT and SNEGSKA (reference sequence). This CDR3 region has 13 residues. CDR3 coding DNA: TGCAGTGCTCGGGACAGCCACTCCTATGGCTACACCTTC. This encodes CSARDSHSYGYTF.

Comments on this clonotype: One junction end disagrees with the germline gene, perhaps due to a read error. The genes are TRBV4-1 and TRBJ1-2; TRBD1 matches 12 bases. Germline assignment: CDR1 MGHRA and CDR2 YSYEKL. This CDR3 contains 17 residues. The DNA of the CDR3 is TGCGCCAGCCGCCAAGGCGGACCGGGACAGGGGGCGAGGGGCTACACCTTC. This gives the protein CASRQGGPGQGARGYTF.

The sample holds a few counts of this clonotype. The J gene is TRBJ2-3, the V gene TRBV2; perhaps TRBD2 as D (6 bases). Looked up from germline, CDR1 is SNHLY and CDR2 is FYNNEI. With 4 bases removed from V and 0 bases from J, the gap between germline ends came to 11 bases. The CDR3 extends over 15 amino acids. CDR3 in DNA: TGTGCCAGCAGTGGCCGACTAGTTAGCACAGATACGCAGTATTTT. This codes for CASSGRLVSTDTQYF.

The V call is TRBV24-1, the J call TRBJ2-7; 7 bases align to TRBD1. The ends lost 6 bases at V and 2 bases at J; junction bases unmatched: 9. Germline V gene lookup returns CDR1 KGHDR and CDR2 SFDVKD. There are 15 residues in the CDR3. This CDR3 reads CATSPRGGQPYEQYF. In DNA form, the CDR3 reads TGTGCCACCAGTCCAAGAGGGGGACAGCCCTACGAGCAGTACTTC.

This clonotype was detected many times. The chain has TRBV12-3 or TRBV12-4 and TRBJ2-7, with 8 bases identical to TRBD2. There are 13 residues in the CDR3. V shed 2 bases, J shed 6 bases, and the junction held 3 bases outside the gene matches. CDR3 protein: CASSLRGGGEQYF. The CDR3 coding sequence is TGTGCCAGCAGTTTACGGGGGGGCGGCGAGCAGTACTTC.

CDR3: CASSPSGGYNNEQFF. The CDR3, as DNA: TGTGCCAGCTCTCCGAGCGGGGGGTATAACAATGAGCAGTTCTTC. The rearrangement links TRBV18 to TRBJ2-1; 9 bases map to TRBD2. This CDR3 comprises 15 residues. The ends lost 6 bases at V and 5 bases at J; junction bases unmatched: 8. Germline-derived CDR1 and CDR2 are KGHSH and LQKENI.

J is TRBJ2-1 and V is TRBV3-1; weak D call: TRBD2 (5 bases). Germline assignment: CDR1 LGHDT and CDR2 YNNKEL (reference sequence). Between the trimmed V and J ends, which lost 0 bases and 6 bases, there was a span of 12 bases. This CDR3 contains 15 residues. The CDR3: CASSQETDYRNEQFF. In nucleotides, the CDR3 is TGTGCCAGCAGCCAAGAGACCGACTACCGCAATGAGCAGTTCTTC.

There are a few counts of this clonotype. This chain connects TRBV11-2 to TRBJ2-3; 10 positions match TRBD2. Trimming removed 6 bases from V and 6 bases from J; junction bases left unmatched: 9. This CDR3 is 15 amino acids long. The V gene's germline CDR1 is SGHAT and CDR2 FQNNGV. CDR3 in amino acids: CASREAGGELDTQYF. The CDR3 nucleotides are TGTGCCAGCAGGGAAGCGGGGGGGGAGCTGGATACGCAGTATTTT.

This clonotype appeared many times. This chain connects TRBV29-1 to TRBJ1-2; D call uncertain. Germline V CDR1 and CDR2: SQVTM, ANQGSEA. This CDR3 comprises 13 residues. Trimming shortened V by 6 bases and J by 3 bases, and 14 bases separated the two germline ends. Here the CDR3 DNA reads TGCAGCGTCCCCTCATGGGGAGACTATGGCTACACCTTC. This gives the protein CSVPSWGDYGYTF. Together with reference TRBV29-1 and TRBJ1-2, the CDR3 gives the full variable domain: SAVISQKPSRDICQRGTSLTIQCQVDSQVTMMFWYRQQPGQSLTLIATANQGSEATYESGFVIDKFPISRPNLTFSTLTVSNMSPEDSSIYLCSVPSWGDYGYTFGSGTRLTVV.

The J gene is TRBJ2-7, the V gene TRBV30; tentatively, D is TRBD1 or TRBD2 (6 bases each). This CDR3 has 15 residues. CDR1 and CDR2 from the germline V gene are GTSNPN and SVGIG (reference sequence). V shed 0 bases and J shed 2 bases, with 14 bases lying between them. CDR3 protein: CAWSVRRGQAYEQYF. The DNA for the CDR3 is TGTGCCTGGAGTGTTAGGCGGGGACAAGCCTACGAGCAGTACTTC.

This clonotype was counted ten times or more. This rearrangement joins TRBV5-1 to TRBJ2-3, with 9 bases identical to TRBD2. The ends lost 1 base at V and 6 bases at J; junction bases unmatched: 9. The CDR3 extends over 16 amino acids. Germline V gene sequence: CDR1 SGHRS, CDR2 YFSETQ. In DNA, the CDR3 is TGCGCCAGCAGCTTGTCGAGACTAGCGGAGAGGGATACGCAGTATTTT. Translating gives CASSLSRLAERDTQYF. Together with reference TRBV5-1 and TRBJ2-3, the CDR3 gives the full variable domain: KAGVTQTPRYLIKTRGQQVTLSCSPISGHRSVSWYQQTPGQGLQFLFEYFSETQRNKGNFPGRFSGRQFSNSRSEMNVSTLELGDSALYLCASSLSRLAERDTQYFGPGTRLTVL.

Comments on this clonotype: Sequence at one end of the junction differs from germline and may be a read error. The V gene is TRBV12-3 or TRBV12-4, the J gene TRBJ1-2; perhaps TRBD1 as D (6 bases). CDR3 length: 15 amino acids. CDR3 sequence reads: CASSLRGQPLYGCTF. The DNA for the CDR3 is TGTGCCAGCAGTTTACGCGGACAGCCCCTCTATGGCTGCACCTTC.

The V call is TRBV6-1, the J call TRBJ2-3; TRBD2 is a possible D gene (7 bases). V shed 7 bases and J shed 4 bases, with 21 bases lying between them. CDR1 is MNHNS and CDR2 is SASEGT in the germline V gene. CDR3 length: 16 residues. The CDR3 nucleotides are TGTGCCAGCAACCGTGTAGTGGGGGGGCCCCCAGATACGCAGTATTTT. This translates into CASNRVVGGPPDTQYF.

The sample holds a few counts of this clonotype. The chain has TRBV7-9 and TRBJ2-3; no reliable D call. The CDR3 is made up of 14 amino acids. Per the germline V gene, CDR1 is SEHNR and CDR2 is FQNEAQ (reference sequence). V lost 6 bases and J lost 0, with 10 bases in between. The CDR3 loop reads CASSYRLSTDTQYF. The CDR3 coding sequence is TGTGCCAGCAGTTACAGATTGAGCACAGATACGCAGTATTTT.

This clonotype was seen only a few times. This chain uses TRBV4-1 with TRBJ1-2; 8 positions agree with TRBD1. Germline V gene sequence: CDR1 MGHRA, CDR2 YSYEKL. V was clipped by 3 bases and J by 7 bases; unmatched bases: 4. This CDR3 has 13 residues. The DNA for the CDR3 is TGCGCCAGCAGCCATCAGGGGGCAGGTGGCTACACCTTC. It is translated as CASSHQGAGGYTF.

The chain couples TRBV7-3 to TRBJ2-5; tentative D call: TRBD2 (6 bases). This CDR3 comprises 13 residues. V lost 3 bases to trimming and J lost 13 bases, with 18 bases between them. Per the germline V gene, CDR1 is SGHTA and CDR2 is FQGTGA. The CDR3, as DNA: TGTGCCAGCAGCTTGAGATGGACTACCGCTTTGTACTTC. This translates into CASSLRWTTALYF.

The chain recombines TRBV7-2 with TRBJ2-3, with 8 bases identical to TRBD1. V shed 5 bases and J 4 bases; nucleotides not matched to a gene: 8. Germline V gene sequence: CDR1 SGHTA, CDR2 FQGNSA. The CDR3 loop spans 15 amino acids. CDR3 loop: CASSPRGQGSDTQYF. CDR3 DNA sequence: TGTGCCAGCAGCCCCCGCGGACAGGGATCAGATACGCAGTATTTT.

This chain uses TRBV27 with TRBJ2-3; 10 bases map to TRBD2. Trimming at V came to 2 bases and at J to 2 bases, leaving 4 bases not matched to a gene. Germline-derived CDR1 and CDR2 are MNHEY and SMNVEV (reference sequence). This CDR3 spans 16 amino acids. This CDR3 is CASSLRSGRATDTQYF. CDR3 DNA sequence: TGTGCCAGCAGTTTAAGGAGCGGGAGGGCCACAGATACGCAGTATTTT.

This clonotype was detected many times. The CDR3 reads CASREGTAYEQYF. CDR3 in DNA: TGCGCCAGCAGGGAAGGGACAGCCTACGAGCAGTACTTC. V is TRBV5-1 and J is TRBJ2-7; 7 bases match TRBD1. CDR1 is SGHRS, CDR2 YFSETQ, per germline. This CDR3 comprises 13 residues. Losses at the gene ends were 5 bases for V and 2 bases for J; bases not matched to a gene: 4.